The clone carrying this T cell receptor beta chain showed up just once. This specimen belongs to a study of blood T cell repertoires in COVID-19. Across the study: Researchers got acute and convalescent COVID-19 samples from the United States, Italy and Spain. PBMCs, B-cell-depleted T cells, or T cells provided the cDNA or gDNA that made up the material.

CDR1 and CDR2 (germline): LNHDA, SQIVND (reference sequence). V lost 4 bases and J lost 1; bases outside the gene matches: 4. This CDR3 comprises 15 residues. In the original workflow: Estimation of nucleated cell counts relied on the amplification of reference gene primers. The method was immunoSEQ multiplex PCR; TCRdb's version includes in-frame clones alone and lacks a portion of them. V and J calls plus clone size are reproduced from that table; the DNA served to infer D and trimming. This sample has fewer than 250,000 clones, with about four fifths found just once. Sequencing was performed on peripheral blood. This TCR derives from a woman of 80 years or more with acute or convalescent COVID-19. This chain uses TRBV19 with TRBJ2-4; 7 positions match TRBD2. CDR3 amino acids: CASSSGRRAKNIQYF. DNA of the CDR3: TGTGCCAGTAGTAGCGGGAGAAGGGCCAAAAACATTCAGTACTTC.